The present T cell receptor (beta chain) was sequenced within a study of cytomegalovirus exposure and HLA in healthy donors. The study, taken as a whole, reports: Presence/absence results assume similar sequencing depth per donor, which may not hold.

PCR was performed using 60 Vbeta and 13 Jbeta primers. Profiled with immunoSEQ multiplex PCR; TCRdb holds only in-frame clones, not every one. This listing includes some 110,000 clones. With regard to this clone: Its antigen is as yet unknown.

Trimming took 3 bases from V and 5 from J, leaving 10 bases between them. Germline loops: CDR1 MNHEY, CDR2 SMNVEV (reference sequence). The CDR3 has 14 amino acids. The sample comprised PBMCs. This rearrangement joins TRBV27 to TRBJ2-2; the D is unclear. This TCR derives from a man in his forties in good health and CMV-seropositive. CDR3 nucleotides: TGTGCCAGCAGTTTGGCTGAAGTAACCGGGGAGCTGTTTTTT. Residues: CASSLAEVTGELFF.